A selection of T cell receptor beta chains follows, all from one sample in a study of shared T cell receptors in the human thymus. Data came from immunoSEQ multiplex PCR; TCRdb stores just in-frame clones and leaves some out. The sample shows hundreds of thousands of clones, 75% to 90% of them seen only once. Another study also made use of these data, one on human thymus T cells.

The sequenced material came from thymocytes. These receptor sequences come from a girl less than two years old with a congenital heart defect. Each CDR3 is given with its conserved first and last residue. D genes are given only for firm matches.

cdr3_length	d_call	j_call	v_call	cdr3_aa
17	-	TRBJ2-3	TRBV29-1	CSVEAAQQIPSTDTQYF
13	-	TRBJ1-1	TRBV27	CASSGREGTEAFF
15	TRBD1	TRBJ2-5	TRBV29-1	CSVVPHRQGGGTQYF
15	-	TRBJ1-2	TRBV5-6	CASSFWTAVYYGYTF
14	TRBD1	TRBJ1-2	TRBV5-6	CASSPRDRDYGYTF
16	-	TRBJ2-3	TRBV6-1	CASSEGRRISTDTQYF
16	-	TRBJ1-1	TRBV9	CASSGGRAVENTEAFF
19	TRBD2	TRBJ2-5	TRBV10-3	CATGISTSGGATVRETQYF
14	-	TRBJ2-7	TRBV19	CASRQSPTAYEQYF
17	TRBD1	TRBJ1-2	TRBV7-9	CASSLSGGIGSGYGYTF
13	-	TRBJ1-3	TRBV28	CASTAGGRNTIYF
15	TRBD2	TRBJ2-1	TRBV9	CASSPQAGRYNEQFF
18	-	TRBJ2-5	TRBV28	CASRKDSGGSPGRETQYF
14	-	TRBJ1-1	TRBV9	CASSVVLNNTEAFF
15	TRBD1	TRBJ2-1	TRBV5-6	CASSFDRVFYNEQFF
17	-	TRBJ1-6	TRBV18	CASSPHASTSGASPLHF
14	-	TRBJ1-5	TRBV6-1	CASGATSSNQPQHF
15	TRBD2	TRBJ2-3	TRBV7-6	CASSSGGGGFNTQYF
14	TRBD1	TRBJ1-2	TRBV30	CAWSVPRDQGVNTF
13	-	TRBJ1-2	TRBV30	CAWTGSSNYGYTF
22	TRBD2	TRBJ2-3	TRBV5-1	CASSLAYSLRVGGFVFLDTQYF
14	TRBD1	TRBJ1-2	TRBV7-2	CASSGQGIHYGYTF
14	-	TRBJ2-2	TRBV29-1	CSVVRGSGTGELFF
20	TRBD2	TRBJ2-5	TRBV4-3	CASSHAMTSGGTDREETQYF
13	-	TRBJ1-1	TRBV29-1	CSAVAGKNTEAFF
15	-	TRBJ2-5	TRBV5-1	CASSFDWGRGETQYF
18	-	-	TRBV7-8	CASSLPSTQGTLIYEQYF